This is a list of T cell receptor beta chains from one sample in a study of T cells in Graves' hyperthyroidism and ophthalmopathy. From the multiplex PCR reads, TCRdb called clonotypes with MiXCR, one entry per CDR3 protein. Among 300,000 to 400,000 distinct CDR3 sequences, 21% were seen once, and the ten largest hold around half. Sequencing input: blood. These receptors were collected from a woman in her forties or fifties with Graves' hyperthyroidism. Both conserved end residues are part of each CDR3. D genes are given only for firm matches. The size entry is marked missing in some rows and otherwise reads once, few, many or a size class.

v_gene	abundance	d_gene	j_gene	CDR3nt	CDR3aa
TRBV2	many	TRBD2	TRBJ2-1	TGTGCCAGCAGTAATAGACTAGCGGGAGTTGGCAATGAGCAGTTCTTC	CASSNRLAGVGNEQFF
TRBV28	-	TRBD2	TRBJ2-3	TGTGCCAGCAGTTTGCCGGCGGGGGGCTCTTTCACAGATACGCAGTATTTT	CASSLPAGGSFTDTQYF
TRBV28	many	-	TRBJ1-1	TGTGCCAGCAGTTTAAGTCAGGGCCCAAACACTGAAGCTTTCTTT	CASSLSQGPNTEAFF
TRBV28	-	-	TRBJ1-1	TGTGCCAGCAGTTTTAATGCCCAGAGTACAATTTTGAACACTGAAGCTTTCTTT	CASSFNAQSTILNTEAFF
TRBV18	-	TRBD2	TRBJ2-1	TGTGCCAGCTCACCCCTCCGGACTAGCGGGATAGCAAGTGAGCAGTTCTTC	CASSPLRTSGIASEQFF
TRBV15	-	-	TRBJ1-4	TGTGCCACCAGCAGAAGCCCGGGGGAAAAACTGTTTTTT	CATSRSPGEKLFF
TRBV20-1	many	TRBD2	TRBJ2-5	TGCAGTGCTATAGCGGGAGGAGGGCAAGAGACCCAGTACTTC	CSAIAGGGQETQYF
TRBV11-3	few	-	TRBJ2-7	TGTGCCAGCAGCTGGGCAGCCTACGAGCAGTACTTC	CASSWAAYEQYF
TRBV5-1	-	-	TRBJ1-1	TGCGCCAGCACGCCGGGGGGCGGGAAAACGAACACTGAAGCTTTCTTT	CASTPGGGKTNTEAFF
TRBV14	few	TRBD1	TRBJ1-1	TGTGCCAGCAGCGGTCGGACAGGGAGGTTTACTGAAGCTTTCTTT	CASSGRTGRFTEAFF
TRBV28	many	-	TRBJ1-1	TGTGCCAGCAGTTGGGGGGCCACTGAAGCTTTCTTT	CASSWGATEAFF
TRBV5-1	few	-	TRBJ2-7	TGCGCCAGCAGTACCAACCCGGATCACTACGAGCAGTACTTC	CASSTNPDHYEQYF
TRBV4-1	few	-	TRBJ1-1	TGCGCCAGCAGCCAAGGGCTTAAACGTAGTCAATGGTACACTGAAGCTTTCTTT	CASSQGLKRSQWYTEAFF
TRBV4-1	few	TRBD2	TRBJ2-3	TGCGCCAGCAGCCAGACTCCCGGGACTAGGGCTAGCACAGATACGCAGTATTTT	CASSQTPGTRASTDTQYF
TRBV3-1	few	-	TRBJ2-3	TGTGCCAGCAGCCAAGACGGGGGGCCCTCCACAGATACGCAGTATTTT	CASSQDGGPSTDTQYF
TRBV19	few	-	TRBJ1-5	TGTGCCAGTAGGAAACTTGGATGGGGGGATGCCCAGCATTTT	CASRKLGWGDAQHF
TRBV20-1	many	-	TRBJ2-5	TGCAGTGCTAGCCTCGAGACCCAGTACTTC	CSASLETQYF
TRBV2	many	-	TRBJ1-2	TGTGCCAGCAGTGCAGGGACTTTTGGCGGGTATGGCTACACCTTC	CASSAGTFGGYGYTF
TRBV28	many	-	TRBJ1-4	TGTGCCAGCCAGGGACCCCAAGGAAAACTGTTTTTT	CASQGPQGKLFF
TRBV7-8	many	TRBD1	TRBJ1-1	TGTGCCAGCAGCTTAGTCCAACAAACAGGGGGGCCGAGCACTGAAGCTTTCTTT	CASSLVQQTGGPSTEAFF
TRBV28	-	TRBD2	TRBJ2-7	TGTGCCAGCAGTTTATTGGGACTAGCGGGCGGCTCTTCCTACGAGCAGTACTTC	CASSLLGLAGGSSYEQYF
TRBV18	many	-	TRBJ1-6	TGTGCCAGCTCATCGTCACAGGGATCACCCCTCCACTTT	CASSSSQGSPLHF
TRBV6-1	many	-	TRBJ1-2	TGTGCCAGCAGTTACGATAGGGGAGATGGCTACACCTTC	CASSYDRGDGYTF
TRBV5-4	few	TRBD2	TRBJ2-1	TGTGCCAGCAGCTTGGGAGCGGGAAGGGTGGATGAGCAGTTCTTC	CASSLGAGRVDEQFF
TRBV12-3/TRBV12-4	few	-	TRBJ2-1	TGTGCCAGCAGTTTAACCACTAGGCACAATGAGCAGTTCTTC	CASSLTTRHNEQFF
TRBV6-1	few	-	TRBJ1-5	TGTGCCAGCAGCCAGGACGCAAGCAATCAGCCCCAGCATTTT	CASSQDASNQPQHF
TRBV9	many	-	TRBJ1-1	TGTGCCAGCAGCGTAGGGGGGGTCGGGAACACTGAAGCTTTCTTT	CASSVGGVGNTEAFF